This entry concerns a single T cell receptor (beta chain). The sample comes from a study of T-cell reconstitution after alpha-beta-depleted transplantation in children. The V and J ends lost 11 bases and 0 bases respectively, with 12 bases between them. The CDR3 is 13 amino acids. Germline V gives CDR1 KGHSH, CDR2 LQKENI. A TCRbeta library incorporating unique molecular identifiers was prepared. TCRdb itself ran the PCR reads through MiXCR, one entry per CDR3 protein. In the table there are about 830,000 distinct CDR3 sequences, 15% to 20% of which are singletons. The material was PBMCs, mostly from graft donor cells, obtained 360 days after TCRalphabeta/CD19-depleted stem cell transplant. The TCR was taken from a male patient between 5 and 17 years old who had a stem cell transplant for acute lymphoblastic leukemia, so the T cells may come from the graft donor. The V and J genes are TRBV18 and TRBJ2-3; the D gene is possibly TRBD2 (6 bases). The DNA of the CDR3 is TGTGCCGGATCCAGCGGGAGCACAGATACGCAGTATTTT. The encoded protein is CAGSSGSTDTQYF.